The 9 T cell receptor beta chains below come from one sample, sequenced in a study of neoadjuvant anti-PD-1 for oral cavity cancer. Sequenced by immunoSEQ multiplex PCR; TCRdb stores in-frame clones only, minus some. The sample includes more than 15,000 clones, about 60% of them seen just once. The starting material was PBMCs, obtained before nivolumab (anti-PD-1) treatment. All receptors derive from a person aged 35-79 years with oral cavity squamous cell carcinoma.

CDR3 sequence: CASSSAFWLGANVLTF. The CDR3 region has the DNA TGTGCCAGCAGCTCGGCCTTTTGGCTTGGGGCCAACGTCCTGACTTTC. The genes are TRBV13 and TRBJ2-6, with D unclear. This CDR3 is 16 amino acids long. V gave up 4 bases and J gave up 3 bases, with 13 bases separating them. Germline lookup yields CDR1 PRHDT and CDR2 FYEKMQ (reference sequence).

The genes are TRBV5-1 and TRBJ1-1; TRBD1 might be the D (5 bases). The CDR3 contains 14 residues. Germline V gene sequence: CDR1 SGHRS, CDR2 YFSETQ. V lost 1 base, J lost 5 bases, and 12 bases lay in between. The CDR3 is CASSLNTAGTEAFF. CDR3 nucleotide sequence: TGCGCCAGCAGCTTGAACACCGCAGGGACTGAAGCTTTCTTT.

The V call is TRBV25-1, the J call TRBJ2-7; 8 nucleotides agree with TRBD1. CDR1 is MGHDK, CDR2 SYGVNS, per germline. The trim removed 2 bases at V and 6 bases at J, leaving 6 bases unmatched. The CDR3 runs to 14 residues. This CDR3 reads CASSEQNRGSEQYF. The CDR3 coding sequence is TGTGCCAGCAGTGAACAAAACAGGGGGAGCGAGCAGTACTTC.

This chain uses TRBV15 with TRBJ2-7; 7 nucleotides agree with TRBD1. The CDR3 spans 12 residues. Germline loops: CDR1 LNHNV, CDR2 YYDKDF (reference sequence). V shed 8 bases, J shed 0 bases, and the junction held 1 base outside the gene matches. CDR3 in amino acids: CATRDSSYEQYF. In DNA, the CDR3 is TGTGCCACCCGGGACAGCTCCTACGAGCAGTACTTC. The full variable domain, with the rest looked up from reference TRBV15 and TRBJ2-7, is DAMVIQNPRYQVTQFGKPVTLSCSQTLNHNVMYWYQQKSSQAPKLLFHYYDKDFNNEADTPDNFQSRRPNTSFCFLDIRSPGLGDTAMYLCATRDSSYEQYFGPGTRLTVT.

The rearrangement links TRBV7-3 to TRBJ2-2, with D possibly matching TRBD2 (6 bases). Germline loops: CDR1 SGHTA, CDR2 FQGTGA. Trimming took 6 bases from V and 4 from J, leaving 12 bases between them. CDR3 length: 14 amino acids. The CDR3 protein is CASSPQGGTGELFF. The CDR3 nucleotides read TGTGCCAGCAGTCCCCAGGGAGGCACCGGGGAGCTGTTTTTT.

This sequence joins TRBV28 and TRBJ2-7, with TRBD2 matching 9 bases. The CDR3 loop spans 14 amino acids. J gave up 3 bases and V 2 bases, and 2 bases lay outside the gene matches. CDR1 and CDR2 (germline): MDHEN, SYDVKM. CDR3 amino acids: CASSLGGRGYEQYF. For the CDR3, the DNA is TGTGCCAGCAGTTTAGGCGGGAGGGGCTACGAGCAGTACTTC.

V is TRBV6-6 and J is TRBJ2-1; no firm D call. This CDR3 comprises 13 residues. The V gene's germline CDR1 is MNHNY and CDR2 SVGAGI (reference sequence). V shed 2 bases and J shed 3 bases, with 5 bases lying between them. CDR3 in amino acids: CASSYISYNEQFF. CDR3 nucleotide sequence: TGTGCCAGCAGTTACATAAGCTACAATGAGCAGTTCTTC.

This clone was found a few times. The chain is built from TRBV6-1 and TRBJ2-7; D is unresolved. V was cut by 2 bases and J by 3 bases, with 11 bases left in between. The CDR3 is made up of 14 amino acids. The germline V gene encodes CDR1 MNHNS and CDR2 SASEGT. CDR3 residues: CASSESGPLYEQYF. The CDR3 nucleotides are TGTGCCAGCAGTGAATCAGGACCCCTCTACGAGCAGTACTTC.

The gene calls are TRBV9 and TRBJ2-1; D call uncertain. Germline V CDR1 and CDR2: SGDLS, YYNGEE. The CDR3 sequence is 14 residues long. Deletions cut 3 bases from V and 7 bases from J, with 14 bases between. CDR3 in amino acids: CASSDPGPMNEQFF. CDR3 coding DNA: TGTGCCAGCAGCGACCCCGGACCGATGAATGAGCAGTTCTTC.